The clone carrying this TCR beta chain was seen at least ten times. Antigen specificity is unknown. TCRdb re-analysed the 5' RACE reads in MiXCR, keeping a single row per CDR3 protein. The profile shows tens of thousands of distinct CDR3 sequences, more than 25% of them singletons. Study-wide results and limits: Tumor Treg TCRs overlapped most with tumor naive CD4+ cells.

Looked up from germline, CDR1 is MNHNS and CDR2 is SASEGT. V was clipped by 6 bases and J by 4 bases, with 10 bases between them. This CDR3 contains 13 residues. The receptor was isolated from a female donor with breast cancer. The genes are TRBV6-1 and TRBJ2-1, with D perhaps TRBD2 (6 bases). The sequenced sample consisted of tumor-infiltrating naive CD4+ T cells sorted from the breast tumor. Subset meaning: naive CD4+ T cells, CD4+CD45RA+CD25-. The CDR3 loop reads CASRGGSYNEQFF. In DNA form, the CDR3 reads TGTGCCAGCAGGGGGGGATCTTACAATGAGCAGTTCTTC.